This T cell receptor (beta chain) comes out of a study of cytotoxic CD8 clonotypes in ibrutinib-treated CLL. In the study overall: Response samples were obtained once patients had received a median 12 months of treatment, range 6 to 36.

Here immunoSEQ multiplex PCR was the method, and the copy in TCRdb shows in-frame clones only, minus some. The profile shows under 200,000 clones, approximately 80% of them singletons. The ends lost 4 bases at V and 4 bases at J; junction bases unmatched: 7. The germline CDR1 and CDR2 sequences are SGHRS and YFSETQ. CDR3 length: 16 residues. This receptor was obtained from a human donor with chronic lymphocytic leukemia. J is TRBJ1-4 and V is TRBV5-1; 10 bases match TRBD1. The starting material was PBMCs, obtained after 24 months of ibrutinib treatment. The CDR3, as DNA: TGCGCCAGCAGCCTGGGACAGGGGACAATTAATGAAAAACTGTTTTTT. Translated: CASSLGQGTINEKLFF.